Below, 13 T cell receptor beta chains from the same sample are listed, as sequenced in a study of T cells in Graves' hyperthyroidism and ophthalmopathy. TCR beta CDR3 region amplification was performed from RNA transcripts. A set of HTBI primers served as the primers for a first-round RT-PCR of the TCR CDR3. One entry per CDR3 protein, called by TCRdb with MiXCR from the multiplex PCR reads. This table holds fewer than 850,000 distinct CDR3 sequences, 17% found once. The sequenced sample was blood. The source is a man over 45 with Graves' hyperthyroidism.

This clonotype appeared many times. V is TRBV28 and J is TRBJ2-5, with D perhaps being TRBD1 or TRBD2 (6 bases each). The CDR3 covers 16 residues. Germline lookup yields CDR1 MDHEN and CDR2 SYDVKM. V was cut by 4 bases and J by 5 bases, with 20 bases left in between. The CDR3 DNA reads as TGTGCCAGCAGTTCCCCTGGGGGGCGAGGAGGGGAGACCCAGTACTTC. Translating gives CASSSPGGRGGETQYF.

To note about this clonotype: It may be a read error: a sequence one base away is much more abundant. The chain couples TRBV6-2 or TRBV6-3 to TRBJ2-1; D possibly corresponds to TRBD2 (5 bases). In germline, CDR1 is MNHEY, CDR2 SVGEGT. The CDR3 sequence is 14 residues long. The CDR3 sequence: CASSYSRGFNEQLF. For the CDR3, the DNA is TGTGCCAGCAGTTACAGCCGGGGTTTTAATGAGCAGCTCTTC.

The chain recombines TRBV12-3 or TRBV12-4 with TRBJ2-1; perhaps TRBD2 as D (6 bases). Trimming pared 6 bases from V and 12 bases from J, leaving 12 bases between. This CDR3 region has 11 residues. The CDR3 loop reads CASSTDYLQFF. In DNA form, the CDR3 reads TGTGCCAGCAGCACGGACTATCTGCAGTTCTTC.

This chain joins TRBV7-8 and TRBJ1-1, with D tentatively TRBD1 (6 bases). Germline V lookup: CDR1 SGHVS, CDR2 FQNEAQ. Trimming shortened V by 2 bases and J by 2 bases, and 18 bases separated the two germline ends. The length of the CDR3 is 17 residues. CDR3 region: CASSLIKDRPSNTEAFF. CDR3 sequence (DNA): TGTGCCAGCAGCTTAATCAAGGACAGACCAAGCAACACTGAAGCTTTCTTT.

This clonotype has a handful of counts. This rearrangement joins TRBV20-1 to TRBJ2-7; 8 nucleotides agree with TRBD1. The V segment lost 6 bases and the J segment 5 bases; nucleotides outside the gene matches: 9. CDR1 DFQATT and CDR2 SNEGSKA come from the germline V gene (reference sequence). The CDR3 contains 13 residues. CDR3 coding DNA: TGCAGTGCATTGGGGGACAGGTTCAACGAGCAGTACTTC. This sequence encodes CSALGDRFNEQYF.

This clonotype occurred many times. CDR3 coding DNA: TGTGCCAGCAGCTTGGTTCCGGAGATGAACACTGAAGCTTTCTTT. Translating gives CASSLVPEMNTEAFF. The rearrangement joins TRBV5-8 to TRBJ1-1, with unresolved D. V dropped 0 bases and J dropped 0 bases, with 9 bases sitting between them. Germline V lookup: CDR1 SGHTS, CDR2 YDEGEE. This CDR3 has 15 amino acids.

The chain is built from TRBV19 and TRBJ2-1; 14 bases match TRBD2. Germline V gene lookup returns CDR1 LNHDA and CDR2 SQIVND (reference sequence). V shed 4 bases and J 3 bases; nucleotides not matched to a gene: 5. There are 17 residues in the CDR3. The CDR3 DNA sequence: TGTGCCAGTAGTAGCCGGACTAGCGGGAGGAACTACAATGAGCAGTTCTTC. Its translation is CASSSRTSGRNYNEQFF.

This clonotype was seen repeatedly, ten times or more. The gene calls are TRBV28 and TRBJ2-7, with a possible D match to TRBD1 (5 bases). Germline V gene sequence: CDR1 MDHEN, CDR2 SYDVKM. Trimming removed 4 bases at V and 7 bases at J, with 11 bases between. This CDR3 comprises 12 residues. Here the CDR3 reads CASSSGNWEQYF. CDR3 nucleotide sequence: TGTGCCAGCAGTTCAGGGAATTGGGAGCAGTACTTC.

The chain uses TRBV7-2 and TRBJ2-1; a weak D match, TRBD1 (6 bases). V was trimmed by 5 bases and J by 3 bases, leaving 14 bases between them. The CDR3 length is 15 residues. Germline CDR1 is SGHTA and CDR2 is FQGNSA. In DNA, the CDR3 is TGTGCCAGCAGCCGTCAGGGGCTGGGCTACAATGAGCAGTTCTTC. It is translated as CASSRQGLGYNEQFF.

This clonotype occurred many times. Germline and junction disagree at one end, which may indicate a read error. The J gene is TRBJ2-5, the V gene TRBV6-1; D possibly corresponds to TRBD1 (5 bases). The CDR3 sequence is 15 residues long. Germline CDR1 and CDR2: MNHNS and SASEGT. The chain's CDR3 is CASRRDDRPQGTQYF. The CDR3 region has the DNA TGTGCCAGCAGAAGAGACGACAGACCCCAAGGGACCCAGTACTTC.

This clonotype was observed at least ten times. This chain joins TRBV27 and TRBJ2-6, with D tentatively TRBD1 or TRBD2 (5 bases each). This CDR3 is built from 16 residues. V lost 4 bases, J lost 5 bases, and 15 bases lay in between. The germline V gene encodes CDR1 MNHEY and CDR2 SMNVEV (reference sequence). The CDR3 DNA sequence: TGTGCCAGCAGTTGGGGGACGGGCCTCCGGGCCAACGTCCTGACTTTC. Translated: CASSWGTGLRANVLTF.

This rearrangement joins TRBV7-9 to TRBJ1-6; TRBD1 matches at 7 bases. Germline-derived CDR1 and CDR2 are SEHNR and FQNEAQ (reference sequence). The CDR3 is 15 residues long. The V and J ends lost 7 bases and 5 bases, in that order; junction bases with no gene match: 8. CDR3 coding DNA: TGTGCCAGCACGAGGGGGCAGACAGATAATTCACCCCTCCACTTT. This translates into CASTRGQTDNSPLHF.

The sample holds many counts of this clonotype. The genes are TRBV10-3 and TRBJ2-1; D remains ambiguous. The V and J ends lost 2 bases and 6 bases respectively, with 8 bases between them. The CDR3 loop spans 13 amino acids. CDR1 and CDR2 (germline): ENHRY, SYGVKD. This CDR3 is CAISEADGNEQFF. The CDR3 DNA reads TGTGCCATCAGTGAGGCTGACGGCAATGAGCAGTTCTTC.